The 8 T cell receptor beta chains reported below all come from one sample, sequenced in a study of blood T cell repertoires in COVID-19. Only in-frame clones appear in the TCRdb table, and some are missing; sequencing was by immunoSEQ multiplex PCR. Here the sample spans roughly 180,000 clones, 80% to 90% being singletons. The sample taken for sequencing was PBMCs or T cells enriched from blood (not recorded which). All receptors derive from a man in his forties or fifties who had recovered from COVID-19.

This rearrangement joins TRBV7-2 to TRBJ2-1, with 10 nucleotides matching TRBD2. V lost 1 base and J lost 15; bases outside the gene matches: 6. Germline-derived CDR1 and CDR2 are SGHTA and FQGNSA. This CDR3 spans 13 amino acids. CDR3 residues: CASSLEKREGPFF. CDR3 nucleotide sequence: TGTGCCAGCAGCTTAGAGAAGCGGGAGGGGCCGTTCTTC.

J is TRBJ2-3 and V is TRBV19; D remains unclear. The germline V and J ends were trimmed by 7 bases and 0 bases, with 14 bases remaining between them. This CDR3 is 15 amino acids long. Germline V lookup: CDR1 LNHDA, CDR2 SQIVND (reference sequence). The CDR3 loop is CASKRVLTSTDTQYF. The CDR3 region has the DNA TGTGCCAGTAAGCGTGTCTTAACTAGCACAGATACGCAGTATTTT.

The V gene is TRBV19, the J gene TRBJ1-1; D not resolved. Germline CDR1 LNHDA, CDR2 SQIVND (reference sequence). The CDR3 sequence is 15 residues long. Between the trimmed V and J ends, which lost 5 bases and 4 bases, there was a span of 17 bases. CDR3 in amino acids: CASSWTTGNPTEAFF. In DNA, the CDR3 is TGTGCCAGTAGTTGGACGACGGGAAATCCCACTGAAGCTTTCTTT.

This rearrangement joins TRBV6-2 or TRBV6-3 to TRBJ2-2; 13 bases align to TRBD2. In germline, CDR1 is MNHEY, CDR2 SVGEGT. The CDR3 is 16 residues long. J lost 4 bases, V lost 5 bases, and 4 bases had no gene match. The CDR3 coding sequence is TGTGCCAGCAGTCCACGACTAGCGGGAGGCACCGGGGAGCTGTTTTTT. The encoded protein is CASSPRLAGGTGELFF.

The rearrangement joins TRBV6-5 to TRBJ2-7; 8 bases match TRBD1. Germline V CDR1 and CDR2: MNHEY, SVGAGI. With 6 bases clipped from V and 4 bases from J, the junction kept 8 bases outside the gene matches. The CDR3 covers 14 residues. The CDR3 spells CASSFGTGGYEQYV. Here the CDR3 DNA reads TGTGCCAGCAGCTTCGGGACAGGAGGTTACGAGCAGTACGTC.

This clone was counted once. The CDR3 protein is CASSETERNTIYF. The CDR3 DNA follows: TGTGCCAGCAGTGAAACCGAGAGAAACACCATATATTTT. This rearrangement joins TRBV6-1 to TRBJ1-3; D is unresolved. CDR1 and CDR2 (germline): MNHNS, SASEGT. Trimming removed 2 bases from V and 5 bases from J, with 7 bases in between. The CDR3 extends over 13 amino acids.

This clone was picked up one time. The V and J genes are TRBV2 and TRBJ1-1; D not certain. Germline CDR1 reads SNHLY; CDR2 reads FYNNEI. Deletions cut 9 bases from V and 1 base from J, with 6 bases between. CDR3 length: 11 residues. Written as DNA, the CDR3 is TGTGCCAGGACGGGGAACACTGAAGCTTTCTTT. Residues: CARTGNTEAFF.

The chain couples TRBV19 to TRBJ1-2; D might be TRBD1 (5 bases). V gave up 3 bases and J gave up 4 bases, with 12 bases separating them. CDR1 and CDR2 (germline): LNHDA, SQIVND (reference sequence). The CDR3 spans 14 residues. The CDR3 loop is CASSMDTTFYGYTF. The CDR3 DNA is TGTGCCAGTAGTATGGACACGACCTTCTATGGCTACACCTTC.